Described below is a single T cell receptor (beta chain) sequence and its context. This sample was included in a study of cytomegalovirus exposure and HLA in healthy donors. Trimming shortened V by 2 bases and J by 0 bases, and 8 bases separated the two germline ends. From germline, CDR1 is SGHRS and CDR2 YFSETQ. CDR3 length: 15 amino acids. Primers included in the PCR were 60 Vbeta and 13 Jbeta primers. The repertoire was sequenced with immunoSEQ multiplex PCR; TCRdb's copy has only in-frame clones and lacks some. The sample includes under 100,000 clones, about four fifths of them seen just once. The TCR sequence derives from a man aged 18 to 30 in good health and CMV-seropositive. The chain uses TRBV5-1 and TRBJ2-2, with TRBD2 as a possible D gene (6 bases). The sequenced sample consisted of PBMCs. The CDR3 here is CASSFGGTNTGELFF. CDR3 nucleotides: TGCGCCAGCAGCTTCGGGGGAACGAACACCGGGGAGCTGTTTTTT.